This is a list of T cell receptor beta chains from one sample in a study of T cell changes during pregnancy in multiple sclerosis. Sequencing was performed with immunoSEQ multiplex PCR; in TCRdb, only in-frame clones are kept and a portion is missing. The sample holds tens of thousands of clones, 85% to 95% seen once. The sequences come from CD8+ T cells from peripheral blood mononuclear cells, collected in the third trimester of pregnancy. These receptors were taken from a female donor with multiple sclerosis, enrolled in a pregnancy study. CDR3s include the opening cysteine and the closing phenylalanine or tryptophan. The order of the fields is clone size, J gene, D gene, V gene, CDR3 length, CDR3 protein, CDR3 DNA. D genes are given only for firm matches. Rows give clone size only sometimes, using once, few, many, or a class for an expanded clone.

abundance: -; j_gene: TRBJ2-7; d_gene: TRBD1; v_gene: TRBV4-1; len: 15; CDR3aa: CASSQQGDRYYEQYF; CDR3nt: TGCGCCAGCAGCCAACAAGGGGACAGGTACTACGAGCAGTACTTC
abundance: -; j_gene: TRBJ1-4; d_gene: -; v_gene: TRBV4-1; len: 15; CDR3aa: CASSQVAGLNEKLFF; CDR3nt: TGCGCCAGCAGCCAAGTAGCAGGACTAAATGAAAAACTGTTTTTT
abundance: -; j_gene: TRBJ2-3; d_gene: TRBD2; v_gene: TRBV13; len: 15; CDR3aa: CASSFRLAGTDTQYF; CDR3nt: TGTGCCAGCAGCTTCCGACTAGCGGGGACAGATACGCAGTATTTT
abundance: -; j_gene: TRBJ2-5; d_gene: -; v_gene: TRBV11-2; len: 13; CDR3aa: CASSSRLEETQYF; CDR3nt: TGTGCCAGCAGCTCTAGACTAGAAGAGACCCAGTACTTC
abundance: -; j_gene: TRBJ1-1; d_gene: -; v_gene: TRBV27; len: 14; CDR3aa: CASSYQGTGTEAFF; CDR3nt: TGTGCCAGCAGTTACCAGGGTACAGGAACTGAAGCTTTCTTT
abundance: -; j_gene: TRBJ1-1; d_gene: -; v_gene: TRBV5-1; len: 16; CDR3aa: CASSLDIPTMNTEAFF; CDR3nt: TGCGCCAGCAGCTTGGATATTCCGACTATGAACACTGAAGCTTTCTTT
abundance: -; j_gene: TRBJ2-7; d_gene: TRBD1; v_gene: TRBV30; len: 14; CDR3aa: CAYLGLRTGEEQYF; CDR3nt: TGTGCCTACCTTGGACTCCGGACAGGGGAAGAGCAGTACTTC
abundance: -; j_gene: TRBJ2-7; d_gene: -; v_gene: TRBV6-5; len: 13; CDR3aa: CASSYGGRHEQYF; CDR3nt: TGTGCCAGCAGTTACGGCGGTCGGCACGAGCAGTACTTC
abundance: -; j_gene: TRBJ2-5; d_gene: -; v_gene: TRBV21-1; len: 15; CDR3aa: CASSANTSAIRTQYF; CDR3nt: TGTGCCAGCAGCGCGAATACTAGCGCCATCAGGACCCAGTACTTC
abundance: -; j_gene: TRBJ2-7; d_gene: TRBD1; v_gene: TRBV11-2; len: 15; CDR3aa: CASSLNPGGNYEQYF; CDR3nt: TGTGCCAGCAGCTTAAATCCAGGGGGCAACTACGAGCAGTACTTC
abundance: -; j_gene: TRBJ2-7; d_gene: TRBD1; v_gene: TRBV30; len: 13; CDR3aa: CTWREQGVYEQYF; CDR3nt: TGTACCTGGAGGGAACAGGGGGTGTACGAGCAGTACTTC
abundance: -; j_gene: TRBJ2-7; d_gene: TRBD1; v_gene: TRBV27; len: 16; CDR3aa: CASSLTLDRVPYEQYF; CDR3nt: TGTGCCAGCAGTTTAACCTTGGACAGGGTACCGTACGAGCAGTACTTC
abundance: few; j_gene: TRBJ2-2; d_gene: -; v_gene: TRBV29-1; len: 15; CDR3aa: CSVEDGAEYTGELFF; CDR3nt: TGCAGCGTTGAAGACGGTGCGGAATACACCGGGGAGCTGTTTTTT
abundance: -; j_gene: TRBJ2-1; d_gene: TRBD2; v_gene: TRBV7-9; len: 14; CDR3aa: CASSSLAGGDEQFF; CDR3nt: TGTGCCAGCAGCTCCCTAGCGGGAGGGGATGAGCAGTTCTTC
abundance: -; j_gene: TRBJ2-5; d_gene: TRBD2; v_gene: TRBV28; len: 16; CDR3aa: CASSGLAGGYQETQYF; CDR3nt: TGTGCCAGCAGTGGACTAGCGGGAGGTTACCAAGAGACCCAGTACTTC
abundance: -; j_gene: TRBJ2-7; d_gene: TRBD1; v_gene: TRBV10-3; len: 13; CDR3aa: CAIRGQGPYEQYF; CDR3nt: TGTGCCATCAGGGGACAGGGTCCCTACGAGCAGTACTTC